The source of this TCR beta chain is a study of T cells after yellow fever vaccination. Study-level information: Some fractions had low cell numbers, and these were prepared with SMART-Seq v4 Ultra Low Input. Study results and limitations: Clonotypes appearing in both CD4 and CD8 compartments existed, and their share was small.

The CDR3 consists of 16 residues. Germline CDR1 reads SGHRS; CDR2 reads YFSETQ. Trimming left V 0 bases short and J 1 base short, with 11 bases between. UMIs and a universal primer site were added when TCR cDNA was made by 5'RACE template switching. TCRdb re-called the 5' RACE reads with MiXCR, one entry per CDR3 protein. The repertoire has 500,000 to 650,000 distinct CDR3 sequences, approximately 13% of them found once; the top ten carry about 15%. This clonotype was detected many times. Its antigen is unknown. The origin of this receptor is a man aged 25 to 45 who received the YFV17D yellow fever vaccine. This chain joins TRBV5-1 and TRBJ2-1, with D unclear. This specimen consisted of PBMCs, obtained on the day of the yellow fever booster vaccination. The CDR3 DNA reads TGCGCCAGCAGCTTGGTGGCCTGGGAATCCTACAATGAGCAGTTCTTC. It specifies CASSLVAWESYNEQFF.